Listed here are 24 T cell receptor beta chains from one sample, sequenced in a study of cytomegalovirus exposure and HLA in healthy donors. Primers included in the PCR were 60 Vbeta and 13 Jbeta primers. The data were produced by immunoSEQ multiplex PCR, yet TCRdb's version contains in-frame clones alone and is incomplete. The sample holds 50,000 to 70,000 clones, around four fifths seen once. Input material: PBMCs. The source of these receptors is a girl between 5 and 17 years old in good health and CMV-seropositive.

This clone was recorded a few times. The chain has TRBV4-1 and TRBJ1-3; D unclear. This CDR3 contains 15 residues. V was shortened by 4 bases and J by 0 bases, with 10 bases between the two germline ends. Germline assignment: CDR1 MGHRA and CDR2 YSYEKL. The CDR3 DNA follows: TGCGCCAGCAGCCGGGCCGGGGACTCTGGAAACACCATATATTTT. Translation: CASSRAGDSGNTIYF.

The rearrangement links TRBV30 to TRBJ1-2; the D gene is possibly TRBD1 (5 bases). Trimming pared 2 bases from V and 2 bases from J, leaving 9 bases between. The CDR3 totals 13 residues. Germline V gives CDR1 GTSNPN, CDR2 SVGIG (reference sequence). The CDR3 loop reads CAWSHRLNYGYTF. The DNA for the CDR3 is TGTGCCTGGAGTCACAGGCTGAACTATGGCTACACCTTC.

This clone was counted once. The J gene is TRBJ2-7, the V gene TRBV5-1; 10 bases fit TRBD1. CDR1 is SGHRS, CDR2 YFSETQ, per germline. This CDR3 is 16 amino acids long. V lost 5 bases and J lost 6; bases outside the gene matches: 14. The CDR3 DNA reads TGCGCCAGCAGTCCCCTTTCCGGGACAGGGGTATCCGAGCAGTACTTC. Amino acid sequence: CASSPLSGTGVSEQYF.

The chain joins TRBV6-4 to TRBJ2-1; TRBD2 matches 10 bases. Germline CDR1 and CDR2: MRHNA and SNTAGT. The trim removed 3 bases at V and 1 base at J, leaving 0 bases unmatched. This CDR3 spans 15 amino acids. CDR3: CASSEAGGSYNEQFF. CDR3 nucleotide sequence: TGTGCCAGCAGTGAAGCGGGGGGGTCCTACAATGAGCAGTTCTTC.

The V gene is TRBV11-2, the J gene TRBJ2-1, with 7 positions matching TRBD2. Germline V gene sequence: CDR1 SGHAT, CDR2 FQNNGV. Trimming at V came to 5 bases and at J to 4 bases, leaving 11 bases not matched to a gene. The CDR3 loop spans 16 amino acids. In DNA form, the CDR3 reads TGTGCCAGCAGCCCCCGCGGGAGCAGAGGGTACAATGAGCAGTTCTTC. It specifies CASSPRGSRGYNEQFF.

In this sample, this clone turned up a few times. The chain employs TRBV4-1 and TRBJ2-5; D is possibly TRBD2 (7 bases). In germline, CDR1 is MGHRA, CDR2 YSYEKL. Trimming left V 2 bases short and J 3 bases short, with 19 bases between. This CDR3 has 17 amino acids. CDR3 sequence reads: CASSQREGGTNKETQYF. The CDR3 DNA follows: TGCGCCAGCAGCCAACGAGAGGGGGGGACCAACAAAGAGACCCAGTACTTC.

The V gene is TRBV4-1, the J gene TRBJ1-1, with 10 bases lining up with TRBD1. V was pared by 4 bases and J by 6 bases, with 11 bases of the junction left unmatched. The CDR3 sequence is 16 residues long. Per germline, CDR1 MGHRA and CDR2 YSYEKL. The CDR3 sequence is CASSLPPGQGGPEAFF. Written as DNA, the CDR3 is TGCGCCAGCAGCCTCCCGCCCGGACAGGGGGGGCCTGAAGCTTTCTTT.

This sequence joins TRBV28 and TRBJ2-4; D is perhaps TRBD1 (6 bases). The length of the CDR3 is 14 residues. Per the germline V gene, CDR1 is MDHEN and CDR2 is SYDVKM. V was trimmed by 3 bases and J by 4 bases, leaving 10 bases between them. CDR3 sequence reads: CASSFRGLKNIQYF. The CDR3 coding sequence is TGTGCCAGCAGTTTCAGGGGCCTTAAAAACATTCAGTACTTC.

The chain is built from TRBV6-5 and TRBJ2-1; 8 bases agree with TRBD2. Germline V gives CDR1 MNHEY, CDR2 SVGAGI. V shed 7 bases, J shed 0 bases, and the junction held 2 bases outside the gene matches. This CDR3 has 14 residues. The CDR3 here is CASNSGDSYNEQFF. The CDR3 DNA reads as TGTGCCAGCAATAGCGGGGACTCCTACAATGAGCAGTTCTTC.

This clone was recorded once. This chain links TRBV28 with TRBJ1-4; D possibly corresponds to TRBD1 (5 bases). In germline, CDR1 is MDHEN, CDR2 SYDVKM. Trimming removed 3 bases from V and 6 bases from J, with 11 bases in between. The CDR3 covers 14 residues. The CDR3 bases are TGTGCCAGCAGTTTGGGTCCAGGGTATGAAAAACTGTTTTTT. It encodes CASSLGPGYEKLFF.

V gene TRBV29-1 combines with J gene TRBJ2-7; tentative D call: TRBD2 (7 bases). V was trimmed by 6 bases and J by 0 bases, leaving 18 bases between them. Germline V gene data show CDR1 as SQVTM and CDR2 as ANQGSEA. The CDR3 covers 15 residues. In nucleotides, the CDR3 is TGCAGCGTAGGGCGGGGGCTGGCGTCCTCCTACGAGCAGTACTTC. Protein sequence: CSVGRGLASSYEQYF.

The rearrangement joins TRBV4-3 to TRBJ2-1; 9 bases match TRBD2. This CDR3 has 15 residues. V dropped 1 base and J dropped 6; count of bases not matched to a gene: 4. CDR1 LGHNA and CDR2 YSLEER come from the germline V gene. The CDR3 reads CASSQGTSAGNEQFF. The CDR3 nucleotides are TGCGCCAGCAGCCAAGGGACTAGCGCAGGCAATGAGCAGTTCTTC.

The CDR3 spells CASSVPQVPYEQYF. The CDR3 coding sequence is TGTGCCAGCAGCGTACCGCAGGTCCCCTACGAGCAGTACTTC. The chain links TRBV11-2 to TRBJ2-7; D not resolved. V lost 5 bases to trimming and J lost 2 bases, with 13 bases between them. The CDR3 is made up of 14 amino acids. Germline loops: CDR1 SGHAT, CDR2 FQNNGV.

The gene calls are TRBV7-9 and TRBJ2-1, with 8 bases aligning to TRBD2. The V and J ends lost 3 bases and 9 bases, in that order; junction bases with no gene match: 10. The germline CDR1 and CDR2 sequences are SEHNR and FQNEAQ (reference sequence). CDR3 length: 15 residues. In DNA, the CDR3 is TGTGCCAGCAGCTTTATGGGGGGCCTAGCGGGTGAGCAGTTCTTC. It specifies CASSFMGGLAGEQFF.

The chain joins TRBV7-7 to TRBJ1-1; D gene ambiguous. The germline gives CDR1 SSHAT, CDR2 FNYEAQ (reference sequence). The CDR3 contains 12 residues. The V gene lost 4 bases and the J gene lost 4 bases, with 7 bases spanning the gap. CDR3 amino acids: CASSSAATEAFF. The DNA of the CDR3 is TGTGCCAGCAGCTCCGCGGCCACTGAAGCTTTCTTT.

CDR3 protein: CASSLGESYEQYF. CDR3 DNA: TGTGCCAGCAGCTTAGGAGAATCCTACGAGCAGTACTTC. The V and J genes are TRBV7-6 and TRBJ2-7, with D uncertain. Looked up from germline, CDR1 is SGHVS and CDR2 is FNYEAQ. This CDR3 is built from 13 residues. Trimming pared 1 base from V and 1 base from J, leaving 5 bases between.

The CDR3 coding sequence is TGTGCCAGCGCCCTAGAAGGTTCCTACAATGAGCAGTTCTTC. Encoded protein: CASALEGSYNEQFF. The chain uses TRBV28 and TRBJ2-1; D remains ambiguous. Germline V gives CDR1 MDHEN, CDR2 SYDVKM. This CDR3 is 14 amino acids long. V was shortened by 8 bases and J by 1 base, with 12 bases between the two germline ends.

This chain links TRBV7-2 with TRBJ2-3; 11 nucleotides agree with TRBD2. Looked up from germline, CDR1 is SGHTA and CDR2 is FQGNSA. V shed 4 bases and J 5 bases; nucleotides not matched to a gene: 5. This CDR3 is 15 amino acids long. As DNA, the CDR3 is TGTGCCAGCAGCTCGGTCGGGACTAGCGGAGATACGCAGTATTTT. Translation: CASSSVGTSGDTQYF.

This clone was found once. The CDR3 is CSVESDGGLYGYTF. CDR3 nucleotides: TGCAGCGTTGAAAGCGACGGGGGGCTTTATGGCTACACCTTC. This chain connects TRBV29-1 to TRBJ1-2; possible D gene TRBD1, 6 bases. The CDR3 spans 14 residues. Trimming took off 2 bases at V and 5 bases at J, with 15 bases between the two ends. From germline, CDR1 is SQVTM and CDR2 ANQGSEA.

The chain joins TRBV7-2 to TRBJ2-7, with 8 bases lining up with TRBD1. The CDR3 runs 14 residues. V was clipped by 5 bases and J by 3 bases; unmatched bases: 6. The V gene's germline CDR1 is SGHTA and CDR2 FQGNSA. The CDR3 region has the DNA TGTGCCAGCAGCCTCCGGACAGGGTTCTACGAGCAGTACTTC. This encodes CASSLRTGFYEQYF. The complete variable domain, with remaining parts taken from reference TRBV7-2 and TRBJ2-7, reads GAGVSQSPSNKVTEKGKDVELRCDPISGHTALYWYRQSLGQGLEFLIYFQGNSAPDKSGLPSDRFSAERTGGSVSTLTIQRTQQEDSAVYLCASSLRTGFYEQYFGPGTRLTVT.

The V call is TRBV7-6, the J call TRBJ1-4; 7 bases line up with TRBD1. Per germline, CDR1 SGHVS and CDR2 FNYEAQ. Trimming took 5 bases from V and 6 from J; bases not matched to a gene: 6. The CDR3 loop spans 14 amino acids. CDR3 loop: CASSPWDSHEKLFF. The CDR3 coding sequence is TGTGCCAGCAGCCCCTGGGACAGCCATGAAAAACTGTTTTTT.

The CDR3 loop reads CASSLSRLGNTEAFF. In DNA form, the CDR3 reads TGTGCCAGCAGCTTGTCACGGCTAGGGAACACTGAAGCTTTCTTT. The rearrangement joins TRBV5-4 to TRBJ1-1; D remains ambiguous. V lost 1 base, J lost 1 base, and 11 bases lay in between. Germline CDR1 is SGHNT and CDR2 is YYREEE (reference sequence). The CDR3 totals 15 residues.

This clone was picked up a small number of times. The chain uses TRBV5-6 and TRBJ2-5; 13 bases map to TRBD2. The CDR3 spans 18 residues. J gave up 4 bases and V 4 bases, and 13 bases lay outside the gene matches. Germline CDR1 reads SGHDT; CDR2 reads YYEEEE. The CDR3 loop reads CASSRTSGSILPPETQYF. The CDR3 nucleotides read TGTGCCAGCAGCCGGACTAGCGGGAGCATCTTGCCTCCAGAGACCCAGTACTTC.

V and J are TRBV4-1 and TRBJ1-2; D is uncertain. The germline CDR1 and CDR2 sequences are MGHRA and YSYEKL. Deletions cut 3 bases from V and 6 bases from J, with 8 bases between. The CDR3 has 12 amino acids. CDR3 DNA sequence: TGCGCCAGCAGCCAGGTGGGCCATGGCTACACCTTC. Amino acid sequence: CASSQVGHGYTF.